This TCR beta chain was documented in a study of cytomegalovirus exposure and HLA in healthy donors. The PCR was carried out with 60 Vbeta primers and 13 Jbeta primers. Produced via immunoSEQ multiplex PCR; TCRdb's table is partial and in-frame only. The table records roughly 130,000 clones, about four fifths of them present only once. V was pared by 2 bases and J by 0 bases, with 9 bases between. The V gene's germline CDR1 is SGHRS and CDR2 YFSETQ. The CDR3 is made up of 14 amino acids. A note on this clone: Its specificity is not known.

Regarding the study as a whole: According to a later analysis, donors in an Asian-associated ancestry cluster reportedly had fewer N-insertions than the roughly 720-donor mean.

The rearrangement links TRBV5-1 to TRBJ2-7; D is ambiguous. The source material was PBMCs. This TCR was sampled from a man between 18 and 35 years old in good health and CMV-seronegative. The CDR3 DNA follows: TGCGCCAGCAGCTTCGGCGGCAGCTCCTACGAGCAGTACGTC. Residues: CASSFGGSSYEQYV.